The 24 T cell receptor beta chains presented below share a single source sample, sequenced in a study of T-cell memory formation after mild COVID-19. TCRdb independently ran MiXCR on the 5' RACE reads; one entry per CDR3 protein. This table holds 110,000 or so distinct CDR3 sequences, about 24% found once. Material: PBMCs or a T cell subset sorted from them (not recorded which). These receptors all come from a man younger than 35 who had mild COVID-19 (a few samples of this study predate the infection). Cell type and time point are not known.

This clonotype showed up just a few times. CDR3 residues: CASSSPGQMNTEAFF. Written as DNA, the CDR3 is TGTGCCAGCAGCTCTCCGGGACAGATGAACACTGAAGCTTTCTTT. The chain carries TRBV7-9 and TRBJ1-1, with 7 nucleotides matching TRBD1. Trimming took 4 bases from V and 0 from J; bases not matched to a gene: 5. Germline CDR1 is SEHNR and CDR2 is FQNEAQ (reference sequence). The CDR3 length is 15 residues. The whole variable domain, remainder taken from reference TRBV7-9 and TRBJ1-1, is DTGVSQNPRHKITKRGQNVTFRCDPISEHNRLYWYRQTLGQGPEFLTYFQNEAQLEKSRLLSDRFSAERPKGSFSTLEIQRTEQGDSAMYLCASSSPGQMNTEAFFGQGTRLTVV.

The table lists this clonotype with a few counts. This chain uses TRBV9 with TRBJ2-5; D remains unclear. The CDR3 is 14 amino acids. V dropped 4 bases and J dropped 0 bases, with 10 bases sitting between them. CDR1 SGDLS and CDR2 YYNGEE come from the germline V gene. CDR3 loop: CASSPPWDQETQYF. CDR3 DNA sequence: TGTGCCAGCAGCCCCCCATGGGACCAAGAGACCCAGTACTTC.

This chain uses TRBV28 with TRBJ1-5, with 10 bases fitting TRBD1. CDR1 MDHEN and CDR2 SYDVKM come from the germline V gene. This CDR3 is 14 amino acids long. V trimming: 10 bases; J trimming: 6 bases; junction bases outside the gene matches: 9. CDR3 residues: CATVYGTGVQPQHF. CDR3 bases: TGTGCCACCGTTTATGGGACAGGGGTTCAGCCCCAGCATTTT.

In DNA form, the CDR3 reads TGTGCCAGCAGCCTTAGCGGTGTCCTTGCGGTAGAGACCCAGTACTTC. Protein sequence: CASSLSGVLAVETQYF. V is TRBV7-2 and J is TRBJ2-5; weak D call: TRBD2 (6 bases). The CDR3 runs 16 residues. V was clipped by 5 bases and J by 4 bases, with 20 bases between them. Germline V gene lookup returns CDR1 SGHTA and CDR2 FQGNSA.

This clonotype was found once. The chain links TRBV6-5 to TRBJ1-1, with D unresolved. The V end was cut by 6 bases, the J end by 1 base, with 9 bases between. This CDR3 has 13 amino acids. CDR1 MNHEY and CDR2 SVGAGI come from the germline V gene. CDR3 sequence: CASRINKNTEAFF. The CDR3 DNA reads as TGTGCCAGCAGGATAAACAAGAACACTGAAGCTTTCTTT.

This clonotype was seen more than once but under ten times. The rearrangement joins TRBV20-1 to TRBJ2-3, with 9 positions matching TRBD2. This CDR3 is 19 amino acids long. The germline gives CDR1 DFQATT, CDR2 SNEGSKA (reference sequence). Trimming at V came to 5 bases and at J to 3 bases, leaving 21 bases not matched to a gene. The CDR3 loop is CSAWPQPFAGGLWTDTQYF. The CDR3 coding sequence is TGCAGTGCTTGGCCGCAACCCTTCGCGGGGGGGCTTTGGACAGATACGCAGTATTTT.

This chain uses TRBV27 with TRBJ2-3; no reliable D call. The CDR3 consists of 14 residues. V gave up 3 bases and J gave up 6 bases, with 13 bases separating them. The germline V gene encodes CDR1 MNHEY and CDR2 SMNVEV (reference sequence). This CDR3 reads CASSFRAKTDTQYF. CDR3 nucleotides: TGTGCCAGCAGTTTTCGGGCGAAAACGGATACGCAGTATTTT.

Only a few counts were recorded for this clonotype. The J gene is TRBJ2-3, the V gene TRBV28; D is undetermined. The CDR3 is 16 amino acids. Trimming took off 4 bases at V and 0 bases at J, with 14 bases between the two ends. CDR1 is MDHEN and CDR2 is SYDVKM in the germline V gene. CDR3 sequence (DNA): TGTGCCAGCAGTTCCCCCGGCCGAACTAGCACAGATACGCAGTATTTT. Translating gives CASSSPGRTSTDTQYF.

In its sample, this clonotype was seen a few times. V and J are TRBV15 and TRBJ2-5; 9 bases are shared with TRBD1. The CDR3 extends over 17 amino acids. The germline CDR1 and CDR2 sequences are LNHNV and YYDKDF (reference sequence). Losses at the gene ends were 3 bases for V and 4 bases for J; bases not matched to a gene: 12. The CDR3 DNA follows: TGTGCCACCAGCAGGAGGGGAACAGGGGGCGCGTTAGAGACCCAGTACTTC. Amino acid sequence: CATSRRGTGGALETQYF.

The chain carries TRBV20-1 and TRBJ2-2; tentative D call: TRBD2 (6 bases). V was clipped by 0 bases and J by 0 bases, with 11 bases between them. The germline V gene has CDR1 DFQATT and CDR2 SNEGSKA (reference sequence). The CDR3 spans 16 residues. The CDR3 reads CSARDPGTANTGELFF. In nucleotides, the CDR3 is TGCAGTGCTAGAGATCCCGGGACTGCGAACACCGGGGAGCTGTTTTTT.

The V and J genes are TRBV12-3 or TRBV12-4 and TRBJ2-1, with D unclear. The ends were cut back, 2 bases at V and 10 bases at J, with 15 bases in the middle. The CDR3 loop spans 14 amino acids. In DNA form, the CDR3 reads TGTGCCAGCAGTTTACCCCCAGCCCAGGAGGAGCAGTTCTTC. Its translation: CASSLPPAQEEQFF.

This clonotype came up a few times. V gene TRBV29-1 combines with J gene TRBJ1-3, with unresolved D. Trimming shortened V by 2 bases and J by 0 bases, and 23 bases separated the two germline ends. CDR1 SQVTM and CDR2 ANQGSEA come from the germline V gene. The CDR3 has 19 residues. CDR3 sequence: CSVEPSGVEGQGSGNTIYF. The CDR3 DNA follows: TGCAGCGTTGAACCCTCCGGGGTGGAGGGCCAAGGCTCTGGAAACACCATATATTTT.

This clonotype was counted only a few times. The J gene is TRBJ1-1, the V gene TRBV7-9, with no clear D. This CDR3 spans 13 amino acids. The germline V and J ends were trimmed by 5 bases and 4 bases, with 11 bases remaining between them. Per germline, CDR1 SEHNR and CDR2 FQNEAQ (reference sequence). The CDR3 reads CASSLGSVTEAFF. In nucleotides, the CDR3 is TGTGCCAGCAGCCTTGGATCCGTCACTGAAGCTTTCTTT.

CDR3 region: CASRWGNEQFF. The CDR3 DNA follows: TGTGCCAGCAGATGGGGCAATGAGCAGTTCTTC. This sequence joins TRBV13 and TRBJ2-1; D unclear. In germline, CDR1 is PRHDT, CDR2 FYEKMQ (reference sequence). Trimming cost V 6 bases and J 6 bases, with 6 bases left between them. The length of the CDR3 is 11 residues.

CDR3 sequence reads: CASSVTGGPNEQYV. The CDR3, as DNA: TGTGCCAGCAGTGTAACGGGGGGGCCCAACGAGCAGTACGTC. The chain employs TRBV6-2 or TRBV6-3 and TRBJ2-7; 8 bases align to TRBD2. The germline gives CDR1 MNHEY, CDR2 SVGEGT. The CDR3 length is 14 residues. V shed 5 bases and J 5 bases; nucleotides not matched to a gene: 8.

This rearrangement joins TRBV5-1 to TRBJ2-7; 9 nucleotides align to TRBD2. Germline assignment: CDR1 SGHRS and CDR2 YFSETQ. The ends lost 2 bases at V and 2 bases at J; junction bases unmatched: 2. CDR3 length: 14 amino acids. The CDR3 DNA reads as TGCGCCAGCAGCTTAAGCGGGGGGACCTACGAGCAGTACTTC. It is translated as CASSLSGGTYEQYF.

There are a few counts of this clonotype. The gene calls are TRBV7-8 and TRBJ2-7, with D unresolved. V was pared by 0 bases and J by 3 bases, with 12 bases between. The CDR3 is made up of 15 amino acids. The germline V gene encodes CDR1 SGHVS and CDR2 FQNEAQ. CDR3 nucleotide sequence: TGTGCCAGCAGCTTAGCGCCCCCTCCAATCTACGAGCAGTACGTC. Its translation is CASSLAPPPIYEQYV.

In its sample, this clonotype was seen a few times. The V gene is TRBV11-2, the J gene TRBJ1-2; weak D call: TRBD1 (5 bases). V lost 4 bases and J 4 bases, leaving 13 bases between the germline ends. This CDR3 has 14 residues. Germline values: CDR1 SGHAT, CDR2 FQNNGV. The CDR3 DNA is TGTGCCAGCAGCTCCCGGACAAGACCCTATGGCTACACCTTC. This sequence encodes CASSSRTRPYGYTF. The full variable domain, in which reference TRBV11-2 and TRBJ1-2 provide the parts outside the CDR3, is EAGVAQSPRYKIIEKRQSVAFWCNPISGHATLYWYQQILGQGPKLLIQFQNNGVVDDSQLPKDRFSAERLKGVDSTLKIQPAKLEDSAVYLCASSSRTRPYGYTFGSGTRLTVV.

The chain joins TRBV12-3 or TRBV12-4 to TRBJ2-1, with a weak D call TRBD1 (6 bases). The V end was cut by 6 bases, the J end by 6 bases, with 24 bases between. The CDR3 loop spans 17 amino acids. The CDR3 nucleotides are TGTGCCAGCAGACAAGGGCCAGGGGTAGGGACGGCCAATGAGCAGTTCTTC. This encodes CASRQGPGVGTANEQFF.

The chain recombines TRBV6-5 with TRBJ2-3; D is perhaps TRBD1 (5 bases). The CDR3 length is 15 residues. V was shortened by 8 bases and J by 2 bases, with 17 bases between the two germline ends. Germline-derived CDR1 and CDR2 are MNHEY and SVGAGI. The CDR3 loop is CASAPDSRATDTQYF. CDR3 coding DNA: TGTGCCAGCGCCCCCGACAGTAGGGCCACAGATACGCAGTATTTT.

V usage is TRBV11-2 and J usage is TRBJ2-1, with D unresolved. The V gene lost 5 bases and the J gene lost 6 bases, with 8 bases spanning the gap. This CDR3 contains 12 residues. The germline V gene has CDR1 SGHAT and CDR2 FQNNGV. Here the CDR3 DNA reads TGTGCCAGCAGCACACAGAGCAATGAGCAGTTCTTC. Translating it yields CASSTQSNEQFF.

This clonotype was detected only a few times. The gene calls are TRBV10-3 and TRBJ1-1; D is possibly TRBD1 (6 bases). From germline, CDR1 is ENHRY and CDR2 SYGVKD. This CDR3 has 15 amino acids. Trimming cost V 0 bases and J 5 bases, with 13 bases left between them. The chain's CDR3 is CAISESWRRGTEAFF. As DNA, the CDR3 is TGTGCCATCAGTGAGTCATGGAGGAGGGGGACTGAAGCTTTCTTT.

This clonotype was observed a handful of times. The chain employs TRBV30 and TRBJ2-5; no clear D. Trimming cost V 4 bases and J 2 bases, with 11 bases left between them. Germline V gives CDR1 GTSNPN, CDR2 SVGIG (reference sequence). The CDR3 extends over 13 amino acids. CDR3 coding DNA: TGTGCCTGGACTTATGGGTGGCAAGAGACCCAGTACTTC. It yields the protein CAWTYGWQETQYF.

This clonotype was seen a handful of times. CDR3 in amino acids: CASSLSGVTDTQYF. The CDR3 DNA reads TGTGCCAGCAGCTTATCGGGAGTCACAGATACGCAGTATTTT. V and J are TRBV7-6 and TRBJ2-3; D might be TRBD2 (6 bases). V lost 2 bases and J 2 bases, leaving 8 bases between the germline ends. From germline, CDR1 is SGHVS and CDR2 FNYEAQ. This CDR3 has 14 amino acids.